These 12 T cell receptor beta chains originate from one sample sequenced in a study of blood T cell repertoires in COVID-19. Clones were read by immunoSEQ multiplex PCR, and TCRdb kept only the in-frame ones, dropping some. Found here are some 75,000 clones, approximately 90% of them singletons; the top ten hold less than 0.65%. The sequenced sample consisted of peripheral blood. Source of these receptors: a man between 60 and 75 years old with acute or convalescent COVID-19.

This clone was observed a handful of times. The chain joins TRBV9 to TRBJ1-6; no clear D gene. The ends were cut back, 4 bases at V and 9 bases at J, with 17 bases in the middle. The CDR3 totals 15 residues. Germline CDR1 reads SGDLS; CDR2 reads YYNGEE. The CDR3 region is CASSTSGGFGSPLHF. The CDR3 DNA follows: TGTGCCAGCAGCACCTCGGGAGGGTTCGGTTCACCCCTCCACTTT.

This chain joins TRBV3-1 (or the pseudogene TRBV3-2) and TRBJ2-5, with D possibly TRBD1 on 5 matching bases. Germline CDR1 and CDR2: LGHDT and YNNKEL (reference sequence). This CDR3 spans 14 amino acids. V was cut by 4 bases and J by 5 bases, with 14 bases left in between. CDR3 sequence reads: CASSPFLDMETQYF. CDR3 nucleotide sequence: TGTGCCAGCAGCCCATTTTTGGACATGGAGACCCAGTACTTC.

This chain connects TRBV29-1 to TRBJ2-7; maybe TRBD1 (6 bases). The V end lost 5 bases, the J end lost 6 bases, and 17 bases lay between the germline ends. Germline CDR1 and CDR2: SQVTM and ANQGSEA. CDR3 length equals 13 residues. The CDR3 region has the DNA TGCAGCGTTCGACAGGCACTTATGGGCGAGCAGTACTTC. Translated: CSVRQALMGEQYF.

The chain couples TRBV27 to TRBJ1-2; TRBD1 matches at 9 bases. The CDR3 contains 14 residues. V lost 5 bases and J lost 3; bases outside the gene matches: 4. Germline V gene lookup returns CDR1 MNHEY and CDR2 SMNVEV (reference sequence). In DNA, the CDR3 is TGTGCCAGCAGTGTCCGGGACAGGGACTATGGCTACACCTTC. It specifies CASSVRDRDYGYTF.

The chain is built from TRBV7-9 and TRBJ1-2; 10 nucleotides match TRBD1. The V gene's germline CDR1 is SEHNR and CDR2 FQNEAQ (reference sequence). This CDR3 is built from 17 residues. V lost 4 bases, J lost 8 bases, and 16 bases stayed unmatched. The CDR3 DNA sequence: TGTGCCAGCAGCTCCTACCCCGAGGGACAGGGGAGGCGGGGCTACACCTTC. Encoded protein: CASSSYPEGQGRRGYTF.

The V call is TRBV5-1, the J call TRBJ2-1, with D tentatively TRBD2 (6 bases). Trimming stripped 0 bases from V and 0 bases from J, with 7 bases between. CDR1 and CDR2 from the germline V gene are SGHRS and YFSETQ. This CDR3 has 15 amino acids. The CDR3: CASSLGDFSYNEQFF. DNA for the CDR3: TGCGCCAGCAGCTTGGGGGACTTCTCCTACAATGAGCAGTTCTTC.

The chain has TRBV6-5 and TRBJ1-1; TRBD1 might be the D (5 bases). V was trimmed by 7 bases and J by 5 bases, leaving 17 bases between them. The germline V gene has CDR1 MNHEY and CDR2 SVGAGI. The CDR3 sequence is 14 residues long. DNA of the CDR3: TGTGCCAGCAAAGCGTCGTGGGGGACTACTGAAGCTTTCTTT. Translation gives CASKASWGTTEAFF.

The rearrangement uses TRBV19 and TRBJ2-7; 14 bases line up with TRBD2. The J segment lost 5 bases and the V segment lost 4 bases, leaving 7 bases of the junction unmatched. Germline V CDR1 and CDR2: LNHDA, SQIVND (reference sequence). This CDR3 has 16 residues. This CDR3 reads CASSTSEGLAGDEQYF. Written as DNA, the CDR3 is TGTGCCAGTAGTACTTCAGAGGGACTAGCGGGAGACGAGCAGTACTTC. Combining the CDR3 with reference TRBV19 and TRBJ2-7 gives the whole variable domain DGGITQSPKYLFRKEGQNVTLSCEQNLNHDAMYWYRQDPGQGLRLIYYSQIVNDFQKGDIAEGYSVSREKKESFPLTVTSAQKNPTAFYLCASSTSEGLAGDEQYFGPGTRLTVT.

The V gene is TRBV19, the J gene TRBJ2-7; 7 bases agree with TRBD1. V lost 6 bases to trimming and J lost 5 bases; unmatched junction nucleotides: 13. Germline V gene sequence: CDR1 LNHDA, CDR2 SQIVND (reference sequence). This CDR3 contains 15 residues. CDR3: CASSPTNRGGHEQYF. CDR3 nucleotides: TGTGCCAGTAGCCCTACAAACAGGGGCGGCCACGAGCAGTACTTC.

The gene calls are TRBV6-5 and TRBJ1-1; D possibly corresponds to TRBD1 (6 bases). Germline V gives CDR1 MNHEY, CDR2 SVGAGI. V was pared by 6 bases and J by 1 base, with 12 bases between. The CDR3 has 14 residues. The CDR3 bases are TGTGCCAGCAGGTCCGGGACAACGAACACTGAAGCTTTCTTT. It encodes CASRSGTTNTEAFF.

V is TRBV5-1 and J is TRBJ2-3; D call uncertain. The CDR3 covers 12 residues. The germline gives CDR1 SGHRS, CDR2 YFSETQ. Trimming removed 0 bases at V and 7 bases at J, with 6 bases between. This chain's CDR3 is CASSLDQNTQYF. CDR3 DNA: TGCGCCAGCAGCTTGGACCAGAATACGCAGTATTTT.

The chain uses TRBV30 and TRBJ1-3; D ambiguous. The CDR3 spans 13 residues. Germline lookup yields CDR1 GTSNPN and CDR2 SVGIG (reference sequence). Trimming pared 6 bases from V and 0 bases from J, leaving 9 bases between. The CDR3 sequence: CACIVYSGNTIYF. DNA of the CDR3: TGTGCCTGCATCGTCTACTCTGGAAACACCATATATTTT.